This T cell receptor (beta chain) is from a study of blood T cells in healthy people across ages. This clonotype was counted ten times or more. Antigen: not known. Then a second PCR, running roughly 7 to 12 cycles, was carried out with a sample-barcoded 5' primer and a J-beta primer mix. Template switching added a 12-random-nucleotide identifier to every cDNA molecule. TCRdb called the 5' RACE reads again in MiXCR, with one record for every CDR3 protein. The profile shows 650,000 to 700,000 distinct CDR3 sequences, less than 40% of them singletons. Donors ranged from roughly 6 to 95 years old and were healthy Caucasians in Russia. At least 5.5 micrograms of total RNA were extracted per sample. Germline trimming cut 0 bases from V and 6 bases from J; bases unmatched to any gene: 11. The germline CDR1 and CDR2 sequences are DFQATT and SNEGSKA (reference sequence). The CDR3 runs 15 residues. Notes on the study in general: Fewer expanded clones and more diversity marked long-lived versus aged donors.

The J gene is TRBJ2-7, the V gene TRBV20-1, with TRBD1 matching over 7 bases. Sequencing was performed on blood. This clonotype was obtained from a woman of 80 years or more in good health. This chain's CDR3 is CSARDSAGGKSEQYF. DNA of the CDR3: TGCAGTGCTAGAGATTCGGCAGGGGGTAAGAGCGAGCAGTACTTC.